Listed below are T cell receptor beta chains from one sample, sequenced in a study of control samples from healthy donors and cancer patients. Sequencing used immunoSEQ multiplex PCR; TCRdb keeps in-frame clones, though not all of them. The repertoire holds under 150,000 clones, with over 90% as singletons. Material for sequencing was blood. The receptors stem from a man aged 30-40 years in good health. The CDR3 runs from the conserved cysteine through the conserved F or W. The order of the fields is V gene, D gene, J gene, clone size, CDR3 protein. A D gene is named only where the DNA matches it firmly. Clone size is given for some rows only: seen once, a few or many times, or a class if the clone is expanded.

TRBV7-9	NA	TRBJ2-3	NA	CASSLPLTDRFTDTQYF
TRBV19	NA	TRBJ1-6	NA	CASSPAINSPLHF
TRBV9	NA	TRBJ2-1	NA	CASSVVTSYPGIPEQFF
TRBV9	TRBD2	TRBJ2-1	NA	CASSGTGGRSDEQFF
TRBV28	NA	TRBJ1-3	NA	CASSSGSNSGNTIYF
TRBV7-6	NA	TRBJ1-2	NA	CASSPNLQGPANYGYTF
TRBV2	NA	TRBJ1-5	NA	CASSGGLGQPQHF
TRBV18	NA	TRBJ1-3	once	CASSSQAGSGNTIYF
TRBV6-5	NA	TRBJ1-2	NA	CASHTENYRYTF
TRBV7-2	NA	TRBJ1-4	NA	CASSSDFRGGLFF
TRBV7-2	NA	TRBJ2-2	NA	CAWRKGLNTGELFF
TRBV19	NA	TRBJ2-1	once	CASSMTYTGISEQFF
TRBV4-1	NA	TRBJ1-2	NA	CASSQERTAGSGYTF
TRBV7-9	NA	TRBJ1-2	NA	CASSLEQPQSYGYTF
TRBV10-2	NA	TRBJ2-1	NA	CASRDYYNEQFF
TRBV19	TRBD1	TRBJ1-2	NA	CASSPRTGGDYGYTF